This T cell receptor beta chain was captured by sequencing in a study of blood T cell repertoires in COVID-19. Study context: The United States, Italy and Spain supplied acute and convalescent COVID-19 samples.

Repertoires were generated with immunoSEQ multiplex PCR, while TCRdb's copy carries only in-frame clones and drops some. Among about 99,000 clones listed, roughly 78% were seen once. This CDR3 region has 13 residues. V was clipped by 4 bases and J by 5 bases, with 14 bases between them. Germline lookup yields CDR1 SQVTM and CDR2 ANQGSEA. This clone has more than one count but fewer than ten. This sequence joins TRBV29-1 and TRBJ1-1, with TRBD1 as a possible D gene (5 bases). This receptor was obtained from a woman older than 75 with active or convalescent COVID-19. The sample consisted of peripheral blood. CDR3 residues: CSVAEGVVTEAFF. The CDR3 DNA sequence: TGCAGCGTTGCTGAAGGGGTAGTGACTGAAGCTTTCTTT. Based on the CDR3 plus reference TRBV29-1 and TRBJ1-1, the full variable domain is SAVISQKPSRDICQRGTSLTIQCQVDSQVTMMFWYRQQPGQSLTLIATANQGSEATYESGFVIDKFPISRPNLTFSTLTVSNMSPEDSSIYLCSVAEGVVTEAFFGQGTRLTVV.